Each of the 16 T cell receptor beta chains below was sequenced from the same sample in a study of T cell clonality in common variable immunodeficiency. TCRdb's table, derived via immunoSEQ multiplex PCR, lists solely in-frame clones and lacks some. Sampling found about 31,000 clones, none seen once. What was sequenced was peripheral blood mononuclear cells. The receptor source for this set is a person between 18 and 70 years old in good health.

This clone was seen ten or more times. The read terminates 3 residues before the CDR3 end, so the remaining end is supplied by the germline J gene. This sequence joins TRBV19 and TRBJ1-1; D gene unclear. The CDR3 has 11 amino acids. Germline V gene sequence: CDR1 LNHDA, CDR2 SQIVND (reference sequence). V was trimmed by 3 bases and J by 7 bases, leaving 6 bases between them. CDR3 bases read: TGTGCCAGTAGTATCCGGGGTGAA. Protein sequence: CASSIRGE. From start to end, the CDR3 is CASSIRGEAFF.

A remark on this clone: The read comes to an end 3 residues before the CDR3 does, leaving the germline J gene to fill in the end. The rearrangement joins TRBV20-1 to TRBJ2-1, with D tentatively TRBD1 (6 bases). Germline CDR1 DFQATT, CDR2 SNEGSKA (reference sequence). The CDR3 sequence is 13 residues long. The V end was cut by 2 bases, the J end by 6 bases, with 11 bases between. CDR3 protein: CSARPGTTNEQFF. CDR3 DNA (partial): TGCAGTGCTAGACCAGGGACAACCAATGAG.

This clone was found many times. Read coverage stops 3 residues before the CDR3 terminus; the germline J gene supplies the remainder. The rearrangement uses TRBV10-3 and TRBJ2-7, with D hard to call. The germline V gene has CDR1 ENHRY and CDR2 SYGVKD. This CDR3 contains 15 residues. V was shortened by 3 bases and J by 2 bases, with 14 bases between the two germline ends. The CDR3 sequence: CAISDNAGSTYEQYF. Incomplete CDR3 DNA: TGTGCCATCAGTGACAATGCAGGATCCACCTACGAG.

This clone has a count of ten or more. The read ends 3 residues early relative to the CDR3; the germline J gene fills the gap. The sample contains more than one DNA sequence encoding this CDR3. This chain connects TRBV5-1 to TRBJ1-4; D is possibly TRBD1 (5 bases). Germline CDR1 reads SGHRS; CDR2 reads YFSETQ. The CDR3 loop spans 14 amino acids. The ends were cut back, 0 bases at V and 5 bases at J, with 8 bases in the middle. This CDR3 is CASSLGGENEKLFF. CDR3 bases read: TGCGCCAGCAGCTTGGGGGGCGAGAATGAAAAA.

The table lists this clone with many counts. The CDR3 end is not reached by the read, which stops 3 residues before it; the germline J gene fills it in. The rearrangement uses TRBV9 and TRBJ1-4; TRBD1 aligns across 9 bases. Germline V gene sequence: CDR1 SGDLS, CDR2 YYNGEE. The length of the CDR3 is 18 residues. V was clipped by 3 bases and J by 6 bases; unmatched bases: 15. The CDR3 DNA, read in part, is TGTGCCAGCAGCGCACCCGGGACAGGGCTCTTAAAGGATGAAAAA. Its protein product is CASSAPGTGLLKDEK. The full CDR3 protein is CASSAPGTGLLKDEKLFF.

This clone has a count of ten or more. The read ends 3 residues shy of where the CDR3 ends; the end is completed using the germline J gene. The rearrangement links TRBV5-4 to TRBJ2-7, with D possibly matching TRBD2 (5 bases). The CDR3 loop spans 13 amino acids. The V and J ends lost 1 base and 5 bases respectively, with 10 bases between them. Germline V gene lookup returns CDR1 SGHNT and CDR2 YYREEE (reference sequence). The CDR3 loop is CASSLTSMDEQYF. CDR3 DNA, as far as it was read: TGTGCCAGCAGCTTGACTAGTATGGACGAG.

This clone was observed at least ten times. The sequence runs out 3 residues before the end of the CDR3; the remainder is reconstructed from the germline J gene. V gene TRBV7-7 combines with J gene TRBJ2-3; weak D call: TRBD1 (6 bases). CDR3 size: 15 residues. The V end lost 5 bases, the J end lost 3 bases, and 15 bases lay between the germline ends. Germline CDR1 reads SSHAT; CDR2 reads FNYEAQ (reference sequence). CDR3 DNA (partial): TGTGCCAGCAGCCAGGGGAGCGGTCGAACAGATACG. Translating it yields CASSQGSGRTDT. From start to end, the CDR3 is CASSQGSGRTDTQYF.

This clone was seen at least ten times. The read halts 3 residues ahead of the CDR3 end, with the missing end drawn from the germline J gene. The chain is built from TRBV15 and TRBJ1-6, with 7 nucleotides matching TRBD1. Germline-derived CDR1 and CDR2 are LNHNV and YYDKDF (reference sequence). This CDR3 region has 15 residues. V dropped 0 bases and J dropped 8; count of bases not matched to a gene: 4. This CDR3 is CATSRDKGGDSPLHF. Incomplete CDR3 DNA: TGTGCCACCAGCAGAGATAAAGGGGGCGATTCACCC.

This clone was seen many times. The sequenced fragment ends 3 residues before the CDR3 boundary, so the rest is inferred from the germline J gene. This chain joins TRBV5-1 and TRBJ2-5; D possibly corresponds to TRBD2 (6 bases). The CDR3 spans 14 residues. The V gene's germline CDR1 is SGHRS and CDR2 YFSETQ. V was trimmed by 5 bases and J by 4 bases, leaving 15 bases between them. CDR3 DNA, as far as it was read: TGCGCCAGCAGGTTAGGAGGGGATGCAGAGACC. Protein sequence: CASRLGGDAET. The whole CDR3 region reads CASRLGGDAETQYF.

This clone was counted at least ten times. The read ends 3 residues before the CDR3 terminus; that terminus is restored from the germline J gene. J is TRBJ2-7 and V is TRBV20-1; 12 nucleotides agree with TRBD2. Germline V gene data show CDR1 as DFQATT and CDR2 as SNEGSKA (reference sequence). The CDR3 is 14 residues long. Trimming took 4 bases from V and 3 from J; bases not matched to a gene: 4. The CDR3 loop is CSAKTSGRGYEQYF. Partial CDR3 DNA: TGCAGTGCTAAGACTAGCGGGAGAGGCTACGAG.

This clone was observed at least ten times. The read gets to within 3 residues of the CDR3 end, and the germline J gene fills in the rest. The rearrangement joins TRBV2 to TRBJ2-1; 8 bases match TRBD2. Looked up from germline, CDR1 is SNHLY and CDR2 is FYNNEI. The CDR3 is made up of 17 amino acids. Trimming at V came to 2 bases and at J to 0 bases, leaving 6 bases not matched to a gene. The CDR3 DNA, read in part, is TGTGCCAGCAGTGAACTTCAGAGCGGGAGCTCCTACAATGAG. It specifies CASSELQSGSSYNE. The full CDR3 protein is CASSELQSGSSYNEQFF.

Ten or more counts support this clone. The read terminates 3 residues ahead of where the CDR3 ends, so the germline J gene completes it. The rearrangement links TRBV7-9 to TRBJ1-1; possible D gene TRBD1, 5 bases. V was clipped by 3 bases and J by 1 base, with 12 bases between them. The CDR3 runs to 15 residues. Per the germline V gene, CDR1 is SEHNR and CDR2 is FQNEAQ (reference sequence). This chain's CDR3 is CASSLGGVGNTEAFF. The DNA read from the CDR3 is TGTGCCAGCAGCTTGGGGGGGGTTGGGAACACTGAA.

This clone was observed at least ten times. CDR3 DNA (partial): TGTGCCAGCAGCCCGCGACAGGGAGGGTATGGC. Amino acids: CASSPRQGGYG. From start to end, the CDR3 is CASSPRQGGYGYTF. This chain links TRBV5-4 with TRBJ1-2, with 7 bases aligning to TRBD1. The CDR3 end is not reached by the read, which stops 3 residues before it; the germline J gene fills it in. The germline V gene encodes CDR1 SGHNT and CDR2 YYREEE (reference sequence). The V gene end was trimmed by 4 bases and the J gene end by 5 bases; junction bases not matched to a gene: 8. This CDR3 spans 14 amino acids.

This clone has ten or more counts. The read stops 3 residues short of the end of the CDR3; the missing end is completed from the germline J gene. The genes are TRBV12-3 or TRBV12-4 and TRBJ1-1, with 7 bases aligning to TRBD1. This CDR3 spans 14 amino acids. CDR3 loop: CASRWRGDRGEAFF. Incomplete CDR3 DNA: TGTGCCAGCAGGTGGCGAGGGGACAGAGGGGAA.

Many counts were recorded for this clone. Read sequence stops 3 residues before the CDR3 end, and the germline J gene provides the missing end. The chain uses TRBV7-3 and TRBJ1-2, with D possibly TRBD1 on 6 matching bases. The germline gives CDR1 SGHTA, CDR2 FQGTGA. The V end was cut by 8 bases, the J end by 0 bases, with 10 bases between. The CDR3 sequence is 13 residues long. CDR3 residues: CASRGGPNYGYTF. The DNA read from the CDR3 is TGTGCCAGCCGGGGGGGCCCTAACTATGGC.

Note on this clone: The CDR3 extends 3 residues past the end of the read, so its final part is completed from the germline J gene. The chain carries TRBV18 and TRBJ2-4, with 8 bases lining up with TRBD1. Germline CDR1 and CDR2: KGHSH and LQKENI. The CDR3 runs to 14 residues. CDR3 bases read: TGTGCCAGCTCACCGGACAGGGACGGCTATGGT. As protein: CASSPDRDGYG. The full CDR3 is CASSPDRDGYGQYF.